The 21 T cell receptor beta chains below all came from one sample that was sequenced in a study of shared clonotypes between healthy human individuals. Libraries were prepared by immunoSEQ multiplex PCR; TCRdb keeps only in-frame clonotypes and omits some of them. The sample has over 150,000 clones; 65% to 80% are singletons. The sample taken for sequencing was memory CD4+ T cells sorted from blood. Subset specified: CD45RA-negative fraction. The source of these receptors is a man aged 25 to 45 in good health.

V gene TRBV2 combines with J gene TRBJ2-6, with TRBD1 as a possible D gene (5 bases). Germline assignment: CDR1 SNHLY and CDR2 FYNNEI. The CDR3 has 14 amino acids. The V and J ends lost 10 bases and 1 base respectively, with 11 bases between them. The CDR3 bases are TGTGCCAACGTCAGGGATTCTGGGGCCAACGTCCTGACTTTC. It yields the protein CANVRDSGANVLTF.

The V and J genes are TRBV7-8 and TRBJ2-1; TRBD2 matches 9 bases. V lost 8 bases, J lost 5 bases, and 7 bases stayed unmatched. Germline lookup yields CDR1 SGHVS and CDR2 FQNEAQ. The CDR3 runs to 14 residues. The CDR3 here is CASGYSGSNNEQFF. DNA of the CDR3: TGTGCCAGCGGATATAGCGGGAGTAACAATGAGCAGTTCTTC. Looking up the rest from reference TRBV7-8 and TRBJ2-1 gives the full variable domain: GAGVSQSPRYKVAKRGQDVALRCDPISGHVSLFWYQQALGQGPEFLTYFQNEAQLDKSGLPSDRFFAERPEGSVSTLKIQRTQQEDSAVYLCASGYSGSNNEQFFGPGTRLTVL.

V and J are TRBV5-1 and TRBJ2-5; D gene ambiguous. V gave up 0 bases and J gave up 5 bases, with 14 bases separating them. CDR1 SGHRS and CDR2 YFSETQ come from the germline V gene. The CDR3 spans 15 residues. As DNA, the CDR3 is TGCGCCAGCAGCTTGGTTATTTCCGGTTCGGAGACCCAGTACTTC. It encodes CASSLVISGSETQYF. Full variable domain (remainder filled in from reference TRBV5-1 and TRBJ2-5): KAGVTQTPRYLIKTRGQQVTLSCSPISGHRSVSWYQQTPGQGLQFLFEYFSETQRNKGNFPGRFSGRQFSNSRSEMNVSTLELGDSALYLCASSLVISGSETQYFGPGTRLLVL.

As for this clone: A far more abundant clone sits one base away, making this likely a read error. This chain joins TRBV13 and TRBJ2-5; TRBD1 matches 7 bases. In germline, CDR1 is PRHDT, CDR2 FYEKMQ (reference sequence). Trimming removed 3 bases from V and 5 bases from J; junction bases left unmatched: 12. This CDR3 contains 16 residues. The CDR3 protein is CASSLETAGGRETQYF. For the CDR3, the DNA is TGTGCCAGCAGCTTGGAGACCGCAGGGGGACGGGAGACCCAGTACTTC.

On this clone itself: An end of the junction does not agree with germline; a read error may underlie this. The rearrangement links TRBV6-1 to TRBJ2-4, with D perhaps TRBD1 or TRBD2 (5 bases each). The CDR3 is 14 amino acids. CDR1 is MNHNS, CDR2 SASEGT, per germline. Written as DNA, the CDR3 is TGTGCCAGCAGTGCGTGGCCCCGGCGAGGGACCACGCCGTTC. Its translation: CASSAWPRRGTTPF.

The V call is TRBV29-1, the J call TRBJ1-1, with a tentative D call TRBD1 (6 bases). CDR1 is SQVTM and CDR2 is ANQGSEA in the germline V gene. The CDR3 sequence is 13 residues long. V was shortened by 6 bases and J by 4 bases, with 15 bases between the two germline ends. CDR3 protein: CSVETGLITEAFF. CDR3 DNA sequence: TGCAGCGTCGAGACAGGACTAATCACTGAAGCTTTCTTT.

The CDR3 is CASSWGQGEPGELFF. The CDR3 nucleotides read TGCGCCAGCAGCTGGGGACAGGGGGAGCCCGGGGAGCTGTTTTTT. The rearrangement links TRBV5-1 to TRBJ2-2; 11 bases are shared with TRBD1. J lost 6 bases, V lost 3 bases, and 4 bases had no gene match. This CDR3 has 15 amino acids. The germline gives CDR1 SGHRS, CDR2 YFSETQ.

This chain connects TRBV28 to TRBJ2-7; no clear D. V lost 7 bases and J lost 2, with 9 bases in between. The CDR3 runs to 12 residues. Germline V gene lookup returns CDR1 MDHEN and CDR2 SYDVKM. Here the CDR3 DNA reads TGTGCCAGCACCCGCGGAGCCTACGAGCAGTACTTC. As protein: CASTRGAYEQYF.

The chain recombines TRBV6-5 with TRBJ1-3; D uncertain. This CDR3 region has 16 residues. Germline assignment: CDR1 MNHEY and CDR2 SVGAGI. Trimming pared 4 bases from V and 0 bases from J, leaving 13 bases between. The DNA for the CDR3 is TGTGCCAGCAGTTCCCAACCAGTTCCCTCTGGAAACACCATATATTTT. Residues: CASSSQPVPSGNTIYF.

This clone was observed a handful of times. The chain employs TRBV10-3 and TRBJ2-3, with a possible D match to TRBD2 (6 bases). V lost 0 bases and J lost 4, with 11 bases in between. The CDR3 runs to 15 residues. Germline loops: CDR1 ENHRY, CDR2 SYGVKD. The chain's CDR3 is CAISESIGGADTQYF. In DNA, the CDR3 is TGTGCCATCAGTGAGTCTATAGGAGGGGCAGATACGCAGTATTTT.

This clone showed up just a few times. The V call is TRBV7-3, the J call TRBJ2-2; tentatively, D is TRBD1 or TRBD2 (5 bases each). V lost 2 bases, J lost 0 bases, and 16 bases lay in between. The germline gives CDR1 SGHTA, CDR2 FQGTGA. This CDR3 has 18 amino acids. As DNA, the CDR3 is TGTGCCAGCAGCTTAGGGGGAGTCGGCAGGACGAACACCGGGGAGCTGTTTTTT. This sequence encodes CASSLGGVGRTNTGELFF.

This clone was found once. The chain's CDR3 is CASSPSLVSYNEQFF. The CDR3 DNA is TGTGCCAGCTCACCAAGCTTGGTGTCCTACAATGAGCAGTTCTTC. This chain links TRBV18 with TRBJ2-1, with unresolved D. The CDR3 totals 15 residues. The ends were cut back, 2 bases at V and 1 base at J, with 9 bases in the middle. Germline V gene lookup returns CDR1 KGHSH and CDR2 LQKENI.

CDR3 nucleotide sequence: TGTGCCAGCAGGGCGGGACTAGCGGGTACCAGGACCCAGTACTTC. Amino acid sequence: CASRAGLAGTRTQYF. The genes are TRBV21-1 and TRBJ2-5; the D call in the table, TRBD2, was not verified against the DNA. TRBV21-1 is given as a pseudogene. The CDR3 is made up of 15 amino acids.

This clone has only a few counts. This chain uses TRBV29-1 with TRBJ1-1; maybe TRBD1 (5 bases). Trimming shortened V by 3 bases and J by 8 bases, and 13 bases separated the two germline ends. The CDR3 is 12 residues long. The germline gives CDR1 SQVTM, CDR2 ANQGSEA. The CDR3 reads CSVDRGGEEAFF. The CDR3 DNA reads TGCAGCGTTGACCGGGGAGGGGAGGAAGCTTTCTTT.

The V and J genes are TRBV12-2 and TRBJ2-7. TRBV12-2 is a pseudogene segment. There are 12 residues in the CDR3. The CDR3 region has the DNA TGTGCAAGTCGCTTATACCCCCCGGAGCAGTACTTC. Its protein is CASRLYPPEQYF.

The J gene is TRBJ2-3, the V gene TRBV25-1; 8 nucleotides align to TRBD1. CDR3 length: 17 amino acids. V shed 3 bases, J shed 3 bases, and the junction held 11 bases outside the gene matches. CDR1 MGHDK and CDR2 SYGVNS come from the germline V gene. CDR3 nucleotides: TGTGCCAGCAGTGATCTTGGACAGGGAATCGGTACAGATACGCAGTATTTT. Protein: CASSDLGQGIGTDTQYF.

The chain combines TRBV5-6 with TRBJ2-7; TRBD1 aligns across 9 bases. Looked up from germline, CDR1 is SGHDT and CDR2 is YYEEEE. V was clipped by 4 bases and J by 2 bases; unmatched bases: 4. This CDR3 region has 14 residues. CDR3 residues: CASSPQGAAYEQYF. The CDR3, as DNA: TGTGCCAGCAGCCCACAGGGGGCAGCCTACGAGCAGTACTTC.

The rearrangement joins TRBV2 to TRBJ2-1; TRBD1 matches at 10 bases. The junction had 5 bases not matched to a gene; V was cut back by 5 bases and J by 10 bases. This CDR3 is built from 13 residues. Germline CDR1 and CDR2: SNHLY and FYNNEI. The CDR3 sequence is CASSRDRGPEQFF. CDR3 nucleotides: TGTGCCAGCAGTCGGGACAGGGGTCCAGAGCAGTTCTTC.

The CDR3 nucleotides read TGCGCCAGCAGCCAAGTACTGACAGGGGTGTCCTCCTACGAGCAGTACTTC. Protein product: CASSQVLTGVSSYEQYF. V usage is TRBV4-1 and J usage is TRBJ2-7; 8 bases align to TRBD1. Germline CDR1 and CDR2: MGHRA and YSYEKL. The CDR3 covers 17 residues. The V gene end was trimmed by 1 base and the J gene end by 0 bases; junction bases not matched to a gene: 8.

The chain carries TRBV4-1 and TRBJ2-3; tentative D call: TRBD2 (6 bases). The CDR3 is 15 residues long. V lost 5 bases, J lost 0 bases, and 12 bases lay in between. In germline, CDR1 is MGHRA, CDR2 YSYEKL. The CDR3 DNA sequence: TGCGCCAGCAGCAACGGACTAATCAGCACAGATACGCAGTATTTT. Protein sequence: CASSNGLISTDTQYF.

The genes are TRBV5-1 and TRBJ2-5, with D hard to call. Trimming removed 0 bases at V and 5 bases at J, with 11 bases between. This CDR3 is built from 14 residues. The germline V gene has CDR1 SGHRS and CDR2 YFSETQ. CDR3 protein: CASSLGSELETQYF. The CDR3 DNA follows: TGCGCCAGCAGCTTGGGGAGCGAACTGGAGACCCAGTACTTC. The variable domain in full, with the rest retrieved from reference TRBV5-1 and TRBJ2-5, is KAGVTQTPRYLIKTRGQQVTLSCSPISGHRSVSWYQQTPGQGLQFLFEYFSETQRNKGNFPGRFSGRQFSNSRSEMNVSTLELGDSALYLCASSLGSELETQYFGPGTRLLVL.